This T cell receptor beta chain stems from a study of control samples from healthy donors and cancer patients. The CDR3 sequence is 15 residues long. Trimming stripped 2 bases from V and 5 bases from J, with 14 bases between. Germline CDR1 reads MNHEY; CDR2 reads SVGAGI. The assay was immunoSEQ multiplex PCR, and TCRdb's table has in-frame clones only and misses some. The sample has 70,000 to 80,000 clones; around 90% are singletons. Sequenced: PBMCs. This TCR was sampled from a woman between 50 and 59 years old with colorectal cancer. The rearrangement uses TRBV6-5 and TRBJ2-3; tentatively, D is TRBD2 (6 bases). CDR3 amino acids: CASSYLRGAVDTQYF. The CDR3 coding sequence is TGTGCCAGCAGTTACCTTCGCGGGGCGGTAGATACGCAGTATTTT.